This TCR beta chain was identified in a study of T cells in localized non-small cell lung cancer. Findings of the study overall: The appearance of a median 57 of the top 100 tumor clones was seen in adjacent lung. Tumor samples were not multi-region, leaving intratumor heterogeneity unexcluded. Exceeding tumor, uninvolved adjacent lung had the highest T cell clonality.

Concerning this clone itself: Its antigen is as yet unknown.

Profiling relied on immunoSEQ multiplex PCR, and the TCRdb table lists in-frame clones only, not all of them. The data hold approximately 2,600 clones, with less than 25% observed a single time. V dropped 5 bases and J dropped 0 bases, with 19 bases sitting between them. The CDR3 is made up of 17 amino acids. CDR1 MNHGY and CDR2 SAAAGT come from the germline V gene. The sequence was collected from a male donor at least 60 years old with stage III squamous cell lung carcinoma. V is TRBV6-8 and J is TRBJ1-1, with D possibly TRBD1 on 5 matching bases. Sequencing was performed on lung tumor tissue, taken before any cancer treatment. Written as DNA, the CDR3 is TGTGCCAGCAGTGCAGCCGGGGGAAGGACCCTGAACACTGAAGCTTTCTTT. It specifies CASSAAGGRTLNTEAFF.